The source of this T cell receptor beta chain is a study of early T cells in non-severe SARS-CoV-2 infection. About the research overall: Unsorted whole blood bulk RNA was sequenced, with unpaired chains.

In the library, individual cDNA molecules carried attached unique molecular identifiers. One entry per CDR3 protein results from TCRdb running MiXCR on the 5' RACE reads. The sample includes about 56,000 distinct CDR3 sequences, 10% seen only once; the top ten take roughly 6%. Note on this clonotype: The target antigen is unknown.

Study-wide results and limits: Matching against VDJdb likely underestimated virus-specific expansions, favoring anti-spike CD8.

Looked up from germline, CDR1 is MNHEY and CDR2 is SVGAGI. This CDR3 spans 19 amino acids. V shed 6 bases and J 6 bases; nucleotides not matched to a gene: 21. The sample comprised whole blood. The TCR comes from an adult who was a healthcare worker with PCR-confirmed SARS-CoV-2 infection or an uninfected control (not recorded which). This chain connects TRBV6-5 to TRBJ2-2; TRBD2 matches at 8 bases. For the CDR3, the DNA is TGTGCCAGCAGCTCTCGGGGGGGCGGGAGCGCAATTTTGTCCGGGGAGCTGTTTTTT. Translated: CASSSRGGGSAILSGELFF.